The 20 T cell receptor beta chains presented below share a single source sample, sequenced in a study of regulatory T cells in long-lasting Graves disease. Sample time point: newly diagnosed GD, antithyroid drugs for less than 3 months. Following extraction of RNA from PBMCs, that RNA was used to make the TCR library. Construction of the TCR beta libraries employed iRepertoire HTBI primers in conjunction with Arm-PCR of CDR3 regions. TCRdb reprocessed the multiplex PCR reads with MiXCR, giving one entry per CDR3 protein. This table has about 400,000 distinct CDR3 sequences, about 16% appearing once. Specimen: peripheral blood mononuclear cells (PBMCs), collected at new diagnosis, from a patient treated with antithyroid drugs. The receptors originated from a female donor with Graves disease.

This clonotype was found a few times. The genes are TRBV4-2 and TRBJ2-3; 12 nucleotides line up with TRBD2. V dropped 1 base and J dropped 5; count of bases not matched to a gene: 7. Looked up from germline, CDR1 is LGHNA and CDR2 is YNFKEQ. This CDR3 has 17 residues. In DNA, the CDR3 is TGTGCCAGCAGCCAAGTTCTAGCGGGGGGGCCTAGAGATACGCAGTATTTT. This codes for CASSQVLAGGPRDTQYF.

This clonotype has at least ten counts. The chain recombines TRBV4-1 with TRBJ2-7; tentatively, D is TRBD2 (6 bases). Germline V gene sequence: CDR1 MGHRA, CDR2 YSYEKL. V lost 2 bases, J lost 7 bases, and 15 bases lay in between. CDR3 size: 14 residues. The CDR3 DNA reads as TGCGCCAGCAGCCAAAGGGACGGGGGTCGGGAGCAGTACTTC. Translated: CASSQRDGGREQYF.

This clonotype has a count of ten or more. V is TRBV4-1 and J is TRBJ2-7, with TRBD2 matching 9 bases. Trimming removed 3 bases from V and 2 bases from J; junction bases left unmatched: 5. The CDR3 has 15 residues. CDR1 is MGHRA and CDR2 is YSYEKL in the germline V gene. The chain's CDR3 is CASSHGAGGPYEQYF. In nucleotides, the CDR3 is TGCGCCAGCAGCCACGGCGCGGGAGGGCCCTACGAGCAGTACTTC.

The chain carries TRBV20-1 and TRBJ2-1, with TRBD2 identical over 9 bases. The CDR3 covers 18 residues. The J segment lost 0 bases and the V segment lost 0 bases, leaving 9 bases of the junction unmatched. Germline CDR1 is DFQATT and CDR2 is SNEGSKA (reference sequence). The CDR3 DNA is TGCAGTGCTAGAGATGCCAGCGGGAGGCCTAGCTCCTACAATGAGCAGTTCTTC. As protein: CSARDASGRPSSYNEQFF.

This clonotype was counted at least ten times. The chain joins TRBV7-6 to TRBJ2-2; 7 bases map to TRBD1. The CDR3 is 14 amino acids. Unmatched junction bases numbered 7, after V lost 5 bases and J lost 7 bases. CDR1 and CDR2 from the germline V gene are SGHVS and FNYEAQ. The CDR3 bases are TGTGCCAGCAGCCCAGGACAGGAGGTCGGGGAGCTGTTTTTT. Encoded protein: CASSPGQEVGELFF.

About this clonotype itself: A read error is possible here, since a much larger clone lies one base away. CDR3 protein: CASRPEAVAANEFF. Written as DNA, the CDR3 is TGTGCCAGCAGACCAGAGGCGGTTGCCGCTAATGAGTTCTTC. The V and J genes are TRBV2 and TRBJ2-4; D unclear. The CDR3 covers 14 residues. CDR1 is SNHLY and CDR2 is FYNNEI in the germline V gene.

At least ten counts were recorded for this clonotype. The chain recombines TRBV28 with TRBJ2-7; tentatively, D is TRBD2 (5 bases). The CDR3 runs 12 residues. Germline CDR1 and CDR2: MDHEN and SYDVKM. Trimming removed 7 bases at V and 6 bases at J, with 13 bases between. The CDR3 loop is CASNRRGLEQYF. The CDR3 DNA reads as TGTGCCAGCAACCGAAGAGGGCTCGAGCAGTACTTC.

This clonotype was detected ten times or more. The rearrangement uses TRBV6-1 and TRBJ2-7, with TRBD1 matching 11 bases. The CDR3 covers 14 residues. The V gene's germline CDR1 is MNHNS and CDR2 SASEGT. V lost 9 bases, J lost 1 base, and 5 bases stayed unmatched. CDR3 in amino acids: CASYGTGGSYEQYF. For the CDR3, the DNA is TGTGCCAGTTACGGGACAGGGGGATCCTACGAGCAGTACTTC.

This clonotype was seen at least ten times. The V gene is TRBV12-3 or TRBV12-4, the J gene TRBJ2-5, with D tentatively TRBD1 (6 bases). Trimming stripped 5 bases from V and 5 bases from J, with 12 bases between. The CDR3 extends over 13 amino acids. CDR3: CASSRRDTETQYF. The CDR3 DNA sequence: TGTGCCAGCAGTCGCCGGGACACCGAGACCCAGTACTTC.

This clonotype has more than one count but fewer than ten. The chain uses TRBV9 and TRBJ2-5; the match to TRBD2 covers 11 bases. Germline values: CDR1 SGDLS, CDR2 YYNGEE. Trimming removed 0 bases from V and 5 bases from J; junction bases left unmatched: 0. The CDR3 contains 14 residues. The CDR3 loop is CASSVASGGETQYF. The CDR3 DNA follows: TGTGCCAGCAGCGTAGCTAGCGGGGGGGAGACCCAGTACTTC.

The V and J genes are TRBV6-1 and TRBJ2-7; TRBD2 matches at 8 bases. The CDR3 is 12 amino acids. Germline V CDR1 and CDR2: MNHNS, SASEGT. Trimming took 10 bases from V and 6 from J; bases not matched to a gene: 8. CDR3 DNA: TGTGCCACGGGCGGGGGGCCTCGCGAGCAGTACTTC. Translated, it gives CATGGGPREQYF.

This clonotype has a handful of counts. The chain couples TRBV2 to TRBJ1-5; 10 bases fit TRBD1. With 7 bases clipped from V and 4 bases from J, the junction kept 7 bases outside the gene matches. Germline-derived CDR1 and CDR2 are SNHLY and FYNNEI. The CDR3 is made up of 15 amino acids. CDR3 in amino acids: CASTLPGQGNQPQHF. The DNA for the CDR3 is TGTGCCAGCACCTTACCGGGACAGGGGAATCAGCCCCAGCATTTT.

This chain links TRBV12-3 or TRBV12-4 with TRBJ2-1; a possible D gene is TRBD1 (7 bases). The length of the CDR3 is 13 residues. V was trimmed by 5 bases and J by 14 bases, leaving 19 bases between them. The CDR3 DNA reads as TGTGCCAGCAGTGGGGGGTGGGCAGGGGGTAAGTTCTTC. It encodes CASSGGWAGGKFF.

V gene TRBV7-9 combines with J gene TRBJ2-2; 7 bases match TRBD2. V shed 5 bases, J shed 3 bases, and the junction held 6 bases outside the gene matches. The V gene's germline CDR1 is SEHNR and CDR2 FQNEAQ (reference sequence). The CDR3 totals 15 residues. The chain's CDR3 is CASSHTSAYTGELFF. For the CDR3, the DNA is TGTGCCAGCAGCCATACTAGCGCGTACACCGGGGAGCTGTTTTTT.

CDR3 sequence (DNA): TGTGCCAGCAGCTTGACTACAGGGTTGCCTTGGTACGAGCAGTACTTC. Translating gives CASSLTTGLPWYEQYF. The chain combines TRBV5-6 with TRBJ2-7; TRBD1 might be the D (6 bases). The germline V and J ends were trimmed by 1 base and 4 bases, with 18 bases remaining between them. The CDR3 sequence is 16 residues long. Germline values: CDR1 SGHDT, CDR2 YYEEEE.

On this clonotype itself: Possible read error: a much larger clone is one base away. The V gene is TRBV9, the J gene TRBJ1-2; no clear D. CDR1 SGDLS and CDR2 YYNGEE come from the germline V gene. CDR3 length: 17 amino acids. CDR3 amino acids: CASGVGLELISNYGYTF. The CDR3 DNA follows: TGTGCCAGCGGCGTAGGACTGGAGCTCATCTCTAACTATGGCTACACCTTC.

Points on this clonotype: The likely explanation is a read error, given a far larger clone one base away. CDR3 protein: CASILGTSTRDEQYF. CDR3 coding DNA: TGTGCCAGCATCCTCGGCACTAGCACTCGGGATGAGCAGTACTTC. V usage is TRBV28 and J usage is TRBJ2-5, with D possibly being TRBD2 (6 bases). In germline, CDR1 is MDHEN, CDR2 SYDVKM. V lost 7 bases and J lost 11, with 26 bases in between. This CDR3 has 15 residues.

This clonotype came up a few times. The CDR3 ends on some other residue instead of the conserved phenylalanine or tryptophan, so this is likely a read error. The V gene is TRBV12-3 or TRBV12-4, the J gene TRBJ1-1; D possibly corresponds to TRBD1 (6 bases). V was pared by 4 bases and J by 1 base, with 13 bases between. CDR3 size: 15 residues. The CDR3: CASSSSDSANTEAFL. The CDR3 DNA follows: TGTGCCAGCAGTTCCTCGGACAGCGCGAACACTGAAGCTTTCCTT.

This clonotype showed up just once. With only one base between it and a far larger clone, this is likely a read error. The chain combines TRBV7-3 with TRBJ1-1; tentatively, D is TRBD1 (6 bases). V lost 7 bases, J lost 9 bases, and 21 bases lay in between. The CDR3 loop spans 14 amino acids. CDR1 SGHTA and CDR2 FQGTGA come from the germline V gene. This CDR3 is CASKGGDTRTKAFF. DNA for the CDR3: TGTGCCAGCAAGGGGGGGGACACCCGAACGAAAGCTTTCTTT.

This clonotype was recorded many times. The genes are TRBV2 and TRBJ2-3; 14 positions agree with TRBD2. The germline V gene has CDR1 SNHLY and CDR2 FYNNEI. The junction had 7 bases not matched to a gene; V was cut back by 6 bases and J by 5 bases. The CDR3 consists of 16 residues. The CDR3 reads CASRPGTSGSGDTQYF. The CDR3, as DNA: TGTGCCAGCAGACCCGGGACTAGCGGGAGTGGAGATACGCAGTATTTT.